These 23 T cell receptor beta chains originate from one sample sequenced in a study of cytomegalovirus exposure and HLA in healthy donors. It was with 60 Vbeta and 13 Jbeta primers that the PCR ran. TCRdb's copy holds only in-frame clones and misses some; the assay was immunoSEQ multiplex PCR. The table includes more than 110,000 clones, around 82% detected once. Sequencing was performed on PBMCs. The receptors originated from a man aged 50 to 59 in good health and CMV-seronegative.

This clone has just one count. V and J are TRBV7-9 and TRBJ1-1, with D perhaps TRBD1 (6 bases). The CDR3 totals 15 residues. The V gene's germline CDR1 is SEHNR and CDR2 FQNEAQ (reference sequence). Deletions cut 1 base from V and 0 bases from J, with 9 bases between. This CDR3 reads CASSLEDSMNTEAFF. The CDR3 DNA reads TGTGCCAGCAGCTTAGAGGACAGCATGAACACTGAAGCTTTCTTT.

This rearrangement joins TRBV7-3 to TRBJ2-1; D is possibly TRBD2 (5 bases). The ends were cut back, 5 bases at V and 10 bases at J, with 15 bases in the middle. CDR3 length: 13 amino acids. CDR1 and CDR2 (germline): SGHTA, FQGTGA. CDR3 nucleotide sequence: TGTGCCAGCAGCCGGGGAGAGCAGCAAGAGCAGTTCTTC. Amino acids: CASSRGEQQEQFF.

This chain links TRBV29-1 with TRBJ1-1, with TRBD1 matching over 12 bases. With V trimmed by 6 bases and J by 4 bases, 3 bases remained unmatched. The CDR3 contains 13 residues. Germline CDR1 reads SQVTM; CDR2 reads ANQGSEA. Written as DNA, the CDR3 is TGCAGCGTCGGGACAGGGGGCGGCACTGAAGCTTTCTTT. Its translation: CSVGTGGGTEAFF.

In DNA, the CDR3 is TGTGCCAGCAGCCCGACAGGTTACCAAGAGACCCAGTACTTC. Translating gives CASSPTGYQETQYF. The chain combines TRBV11-2 with TRBJ2-5; weak D call: TRBD1 (6 bases). CDR3 length: 14 amino acids. Trimming took off 5 bases at V and 0 bases at J, with 10 bases between the two ends. The germline V gene has CDR1 SGHAT and CDR2 FQNNGV.

The chain is built from TRBV30 and TRBJ1-3; D is unclear. Trimming removed 4 bases from V and 4 bases from J, with 11 bases in between. The CDR3 covers 13 residues. In germline, CDR1 is GTSNPN, CDR2 SVGIG (reference sequence). CDR3 nucleotides: TGTGCCTGGACCAGTACGTGGGGAAACACCATATATTTT. Amino acid sequence: CAWTSTWGNTIYF.

This sequence joins TRBV11-3 and TRBJ2-3; D uncertain. V was pared by 6 bases and J by 6 bases, with 13 bases between. CDR1 is SGHNT and CDR2 is YENEEA in the germline V gene. The CDR3 runs 13 residues. The CDR3 sequence: CASSRTRRDTQYF. The CDR3 DNA reads as TGTGCCAGCAGTCGAACAAGGCGGGATACGCAGTATTTT. Full variable domain (outside the CDR3, taken from reference TRBV11-3 and TRBJ2-3): EAGVVQSPRYKIIEKKQPVAFWCNPISGHNTLYWYLQNLGQGPELLIRYENEEAVDDSQLPKDRFSAERLKGVDSTLKIQPAELGDSAVYLCASSRTRRDTQYFGPGTRLTVL.

The chain joins TRBV5-5 to TRBJ1-1; perhaps TRBD1 as D (5 bases). CDR3 size: 11 residues. V was cut by 4 bases and J by 11 bases, with 12 bases left in between. Germline lookup yields CDR1 SGHKS and CDR2 YYEKEE (reference sequence). The chain's CDR3 is CASSPDSGAFF. For the CDR3, the DNA is TGTGCCAGCAGCCCCGACAGTGGCGCTTTCTTT.

The gene calls are TRBV14 and TRBJ2-5; 10 positions agree with TRBD1. Germline CDR1 SGHDN, CDR2 FVKESK. The CDR3 has 15 residues. Trimming took 5 bases from V and 5 from J; bases not matched to a gene: 8. The CDR3 nucleotides are TGTGCCAGCAGCGGACCGGGACAGGGGAGTGAGACCCAGTACTTC. Protein sequence: CASSGPGQGSETQYF.

This rearrangement joins TRBV18 to TRBJ1-2, with 10 bases aligning to TRBD1. J gave up 5 bases and V 4 bases, and 1 base lay outside the gene matches. This CDR3 has 13 residues. Germline values: CDR1 KGHSH, CDR2 LQKENI. This CDR3 is CASSLGQGYGYTF. The CDR3 nucleotides read TGTGCCAGCTCACTGGGACAGGGGTATGGCTACACCTTC.

This clone was counted a few times. The J gene is TRBJ1-2, the V gene TRBV28; 7 bases match TRBD1. The CDR3 has 14 amino acids. Germline values: CDR1 MDHEN, CDR2 SYDVKM. V shed 3 bases, J shed 2 bases, and the junction held 3 bases outside the gene matches. This chain's CDR3 is CASSFGTENYGYTF. The DNA for the CDR3 is TGTGCCAGCAGTTTTGGGACAGAAAACTATGGCTACACCTTC.

V and J are TRBV5-1 and TRBJ1-1; the D gene is possibly TRBD1 (5 bases). V shed 4 bases and J shed 4 bases, with 14 bases lying between them. CDR1 is SGHRS and CDR2 is YFSETQ in the germline V gene. The CDR3 contains 14 residues. CDR3 region: CASSDGTGGTEAFF. CDR3 sequence (DNA): TGCGCCAGCAGCGACGGAACGGGGGGCACTGAAGCTTTCTTT.

This chain uses TRBV6-6 with TRBJ1-2; weak D call: TRBD1 (6 bases). The CDR3 has 15 amino acids. V dropped 11 bases and J dropped 5 bases, with 24 bases sitting between them. The germline V gene encodes CDR1 MNHNY and CDR2 SVGAGI (reference sequence). In DNA, the CDR3 is TGTGCCGTGGGCAGGGGTGATGGGGAACCTTATGGCTACACCTTC. This translates into CAVGRGDGEPYGYTF.

The CDR3 DNA reads as TGTGCCAGCAGCTTAGAACTAGCAGGAGATACGCAGTATTTT. Amino acid sequence: CASSLELAGDTQYF. The chain has TRBV7-6 and TRBJ2-3; tentative D call: TRBD2 (6 bases). The V gene lost 1 base and the J gene lost 5 bases, with 10 bases spanning the gap. This CDR3 spans 14 amino acids. CDR1 is SGHVS, CDR2 FNYEAQ, per germline.

The chain has TRBV27 and TRBJ1-4; 10 positions agree with TRBD1. After removal of 5 bases from V and 0 bases from J, the junction contained 12 bases not matched to a gene. The germline V gene encodes CDR1 MNHEY and CDR2 SMNVEV (reference sequence). This CDR3 comprises 19 residues. The CDR3 region has the DNA TGTGCCAGCAGTCCCCGGGACAGGGGTTCCCACGCAACTAATGAAAAACTGTTTTTT. It specifies CASSPRDRGSHATNEKLFF.

The chain recombines TRBV6-5 with TRBJ1-1; 7 bases align to TRBD1. CDR1 and CDR2 (germline): MNHEY, SVGAGI. The CDR3 totals 15 residues. After removal of 9 bases from V and 2 bases from J, the junction contained 12 bases not matched to a gene. CDR3 DNA sequence: TGTGCCAGTATTACAACCGGGACAGCAAACACTGAAGCTTTCTTT. Protein: CASITTGTANTEAFF.

This clone was seen once. CDR3 amino acids: CASRDRDSSGNTIYF. CDR3 bases: TGTGCCAGCAGGGACCGCGACAGCTCTGGAAACACCATATATTTT. The chain recombines TRBV2 with TRBJ1-3; a possible D gene is TRBD1 (5 bases). Trimming left V 6 bases short and J 0 bases short, with 12 bases between. This CDR3 is 15 amino acids long. The germline gives CDR1 SNHLY, CDR2 FYNNEI.

The rearrangement links TRBV28 to TRBJ2-1, with 8 bases identical to TRBD2. The CDR3 is 19 residues long. V lost 3 bases and J lost 5; bases outside the gene matches: 18. In germline, CDR1 is MDHEN, CDR2 SYDVKM. The CDR3 DNA reads as TGTGCCAGCAGTTTTCCAAAAGCCGCCGGGACTAGGGGGGACAATGAGCAGTTCTTC. The encoded protein is CASSFPKAAGTRGDNEQFF.

The chain uses TRBV6-6 and TRBJ2-7; 9 bases align to TRBD1. Germline CDR1 and CDR2: MNHNY and SVGAGI (reference sequence). The ends lost 8 bases at V and 6 bases at J; junction bases unmatched: 8. CDR3 size: 13 residues. CDR3 region: CASGTGPGVEQYF. The CDR3 nucleotides read TGTGCCAGCGGGACAGGGCCAGGGGTCGAGCAGTACTTC.

The chain joins TRBV7-9 to TRBJ2-1; D is possibly TRBD1 (6 bases). The CDR3 length is 15 residues. V gave up 5 bases and J gave up 12 bases, with 23 bases separating them. The germline V gene encodes CDR1 SEHNR and CDR2 FQNEAQ (reference sequence). In DNA, the CDR3 is TGTGCCAGCAGCACCAATACAGGGTATGGGATGCGGCAGTTCTTC. Its translation: CASSTNTGYGMRQFF.

V and J are TRBV19 and TRBJ2-5; D is uncertain. Trimming took 3 bases from V and 4 from J, leaving 12 bases between them. Germline V CDR1 and CDR2: LNHDA, SQIVND (reference sequence). The CDR3 totals 14 residues. The CDR3, as DNA: TGTGCCAGTAGTATTTCTGAACAAGTAGAGACCCAGTACTTC. Its translation is CASSISEQVETQYF.

The rearrangement uses TRBV11-3 and TRBJ2-7; D is possibly TRBD2 (5 bases). This CDR3 is 13 amino acids long. Trimming took 2 bases from V and 9 from J, leaving 14 bases between them. Germline lookup yields CDR1 SGHNT and CDR2 YENEEA. The CDR3 spells CASSLKSGIGQYF. The CDR3 DNA is TGTGCCAGCAGCTTAAAATCCGGGATCGGGCAGTACTTC.

The sample holds one count of this clone. The V call is TRBV18, the J call TRBJ2-1, with D unclear. Germline V lookup: CDR1 KGHSH, CDR2 LQKENI. The CDR3 extends over 15 amino acids. Trimming cost V 7 bases and J 0 bases, with 13 bases left between them. CDR3 DNA: TGTGCCAGCTGGCTTAGGAGCGCCTCCTACAATGAGCAGTTCTTC. Translation gives CASWLRSASYNEQFF.

V is TRBV7-2 and J is TRBJ2-7; TRBD1 is a possible D gene (6 bases). Trimming stripped 3 bases from V and 4 bases from J, with 10 bases between. The CDR3 loop spans 13 amino acids. The germline V gene encodes CDR1 SGHTA and CDR2 FQGNSA. The CDR3 nucleotides read TGTGCCAGCAGCTTCGAGACAGGTTACGAGCAGTACTTC. Translated, it gives CASSFETGYEQYF.